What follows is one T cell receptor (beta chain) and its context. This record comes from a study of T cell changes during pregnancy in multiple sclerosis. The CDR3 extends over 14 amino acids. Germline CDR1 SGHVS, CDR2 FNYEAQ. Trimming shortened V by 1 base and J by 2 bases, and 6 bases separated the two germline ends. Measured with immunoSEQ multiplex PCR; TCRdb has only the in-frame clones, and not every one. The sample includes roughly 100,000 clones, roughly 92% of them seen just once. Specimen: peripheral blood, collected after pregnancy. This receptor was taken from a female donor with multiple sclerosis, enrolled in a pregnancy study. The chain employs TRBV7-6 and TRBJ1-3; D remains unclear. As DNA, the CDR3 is TGTGCCAGCAGCTTAGGAGAGACTGGAAACACCATATATTTT. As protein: CASSLGETGNTIYF.